This is a list of T cell receptor beta chains from one sample in a study of monozygotic twins with inflammatory bowel disease. TCRdb reprocessed the 5' RACE reads, keeping one entry per CDR3 protein, no DNA. The sample's table shows approximately 200,000 distinct CDR3 sequences. The material sequenced was blood. Receptor source: a human donor with ulcerative colitis or Crohn's disease, or a healthy co-twin of an affected twin (not recorded which). Both conserved end residues are part of each CDR3. Each record gives: J gene, V gene, CDR3 protein.

TRBJ2-1	TRBV10-2	CASSEPSSYNEQFF
TRBJ2-2	TRBV3-1	CASSQDGGTGVNTGELFF
TRBJ2-7	TRBV10-3	CAISEQQGVYEQYF
TRBJ2-1	TRBV2	CASSDLGTPGYNEQFF
TRBJ1-4	TRBV12-3/TRBV12-4	CASSGRTDEKLFF
TRBJ2-7	TRBV3-1	CASSLPGYKTEQYF
TRBJ1-2	TRBV6-5	CASSYGRAYGYTF
TRBJ1-3	TRBV5-1	CASSFSSASVASGNTIYF
TRBJ2-2	TRBV20-1	CSADGTSGGAGTGELFF
TRBJ2-2	TRBV3-1	CASSQHPHIGFNTGELFF
TRBJ1-5	TRBV5-1	CASSLAGGDGQPQHF
TRBJ1-1	TRBV2	CASREDRNTEAFF
TRBJ2-3	TRBV7-6	CASSLLVTDTQYF
TRBJ1-4	TRBV3-1	CASSQEDRTNEKLFF
TRBJ1-1	TRBV12-3/TRBV12-4	CASRPDRGGYSNTEAFF
TRBJ2-7	TRBV5-1	CASSFTGLAGGSYEQYF
TRBJ2-1	TRBV5-1	CASSFIGGNEQFF
TRBJ2-5	TRBV5-8	CASSLVGYQETQYF
TRBJ2-3	TRBV3-1	CASSPQRGLSDTQYF
TRBJ1-1	TRBV5-1	CASSSGPNTEAFF
TRBJ2-7	TRBV5-1	CASSLQGASIGYF
TRBJ1-1	TRBV4-2	CASSLRTGMNTEAFF
TRBJ1-6	TRBV7-9	CASSLETGQNSPLHF
TRBJ2-1	TRBV20-1	CSARPTAEQFF
TRBJ2-7	TRBV7-9	CASRSSEVTYEQYF